This T cell receptor (beta chain) was recorded in a study of blood T cells in healthy people across ages. RNA extraction gave at least 5 micrograms of total RNA per sample. Trimming removed 4 bases from V and 2 bases from J, with 9 bases in between. The CDR3 extends over 13 amino acids. CDR1 and CDR2 (germline): SGHVS, FNYEAQ. This clonotype was seen a handful of times. Its antigen is not identified. Study outcomes and limitations: The study lacked donor CMV status, which possibly confounded expanded clonotype changes. TCR beta diversity tracked closely with naive T cell percentage. The recorded TCR beta diversity per million T cells decreased in a roughly linear manner with age.

A second PCR of about 7 to 12 cycles used a sample-barcoded 5' primer and a J-beta primer mix. TCRdb re-derived calls from the 5' RACE reads in MiXCR, one entry per CDR3 protein. Counted here are around 970,000 distinct CDR3 sequences, roughly half occurring once; the ten biggest clones make up about a fifth. The clonotype originates from a woman aged 55-70 years in good health. The sample consisted of blood. The gene calls are TRBV7-6 and TRBJ2-7; D uncertain. The CDR3: CASSSFRTYEQYF. CDR3 sequence (DNA): TGTGCCAGCAGCTCTTTCCGGACCTACGAGCAGTACTTC.